The 26 T cell receptor beta chains in this list originate from one sample, sequenced in a study of cytomegalovirus exposure and HLA in healthy donors. PCR employed 60 Vbeta and 13 Jbeta primers. Clones were sequenced by immunoSEQ multiplex PCR, and TCRdb holds only the in-frame ones, with some missing. The table includes roughly 180,000 clones, over 70% detected once. Sequencing was carried out using PBMCs. All receptors come from a man younger than 45 in good health and CMV-seropositive.

The genes are TRBV2 and TRBJ2-1, with TRBD2 as a possible D gene (6 bases). V was cut by 7 bases and J by 3 bases, with 10 bases left in between. Germline values: CDR1 SNHLY, CDR2 FYNNEI. The CDR3 has 13 residues. Written as DNA, the CDR3 is TGTGCCAGCAAACTAGCTGTCTACAATGAGCAGTTCTTC. This translates into CASKLAVYNEQFF.

This clone was seen more than once but under ten times. This chain joins TRBV27 and TRBJ1-1, with TRBD1 matching over 9 bases. CDR3 length: 15 amino acids. CDR1 is MNHEY and CDR2 is SMNVEV in the germline V gene (reference sequence). The V and J ends lost 5 bases and 12 bases, in that order; junction bases with no gene match: 16. CDR3 residues: CASSPLGRDRVATFF. CDR3 DNA: TGTGCCAGCAGTCCACTCGGCCGGGACAGGGTTGCAACTTTCTTT.

The V call is TRBV7-2, the J call TRBJ2-1, with D unresolved. Trimming cost V 2 bases and J 8 bases, with 10 bases left between them. The CDR3 runs 13 residues. Germline assignment: CDR1 SGHTA and CDR2 FQGNSA. In nucleotides, the CDR3 is TGTGCCAGCAGCTTAATAGAACCATATGAGCAGTTCTTC. This gives the protein CASSLIEPYEQFF.

This clone has a single count. The chain carries TRBV29-1 and TRBJ2-3, with no clear D. The CDR3 consists of 13 residues. V was clipped by 4 bases and J by 2 bases, with 10 bases between them. Germline V CDR1 and CDR2: SQVTM, ANQGSEA. For the CDR3, the DNA is TGCAGCGTTGTAGGCGGAAACACAGATACGCAGTATTTT. This encodes CSVVGGNTDTQYF.

This chain links TRBV30 with TRBJ2-1, with TRBD2 matching over 10 bases. The CDR3 contains 18 residues. In germline, CDR1 is GTSNPN, CDR2 SVGIG (reference sequence). The J segment lost 13 bases and the V segment lost 1 base, leaving 22 bases of the junction unmatched. This CDR3 reads CAWSAHPTSGDPTRRQFF. The CDR3 coding sequence is TGTGCCTGGAGTGCCCATCCTACTAGCGGGGACCCGACCCGACGTCAGTTCTTC.

The chain joins TRBV5-4 to TRBJ1-1; 11 bases match TRBD1. This CDR3 is built from 14 residues. J was trimmed by 5 bases and V by 4 bases; bases with no gene match: 4. Germline CDR1 and CDR2: SGHNT and YYREEE (reference sequence). The CDR3 sequence is CASSPGTGGTEAFF. The CDR3 region has the DNA TGTGCCAGCAGCCCGGGGACAGGGGGGACTGAAGCTTTCTTT.

This clone was found once. The chain recombines TRBV6-5 with TRBJ2-2, with D perhaps matching TRBD2 (5 bases). This CDR3 region has 13 residues. The V and J ends lost 7 bases and 6 bases respectively, with 12 bases between them. Germline loops: CDR1 MNHEY, CDR2 SVGAGI. Written as DNA, the CDR3 is TGTGCCAGCAATGACGGACTCCCCGGGGAGCTGTTTTTT. It specifies CASNDGLPGELFF.

This chain uses TRBV7-8 with TRBJ1-5; 9 bases line up with TRBD1. The germline CDR1 and CDR2 sequences are SGHVS and FQNEAQ. Germline trimming cut 7 bases from V and 3 bases from J; bases unmatched to any gene: 13. This CDR3 comprises 17 residues. The DNA of the CDR3 is TGTGCCAGCAAACTATTCGGCGGGACAGGGAACAATCAGCCCCAGCATTTT. This sequence encodes CASKLFGGTGNNQPQHF.

Of note for this clone: Other nucleotide sequences in the sample specify the same CDR3. The chain combines TRBV28 with TRBJ2-6; D may be TRBD1 (5 bases). The V end was cut by 6 bases, the J end by 0 bases, with 9 bases between. Per the germline V gene, CDR1 is MDHEN and CDR2 is SYDVKM. This CDR3 comprises 15 residues. CDR3 amino acids: CASSPDTSGANVLTF. The CDR3 DNA follows: TGTGCCAGCAGCCCGGACACCTCTGGGGCCAACGTCCTGACTTTC.

J is TRBJ1-2 and V is TRBV27; D possibly corresponds to TRBD1 (6 bases). Germline-derived CDR1 and CDR2 are MNHEY and SMNVEV (reference sequence). CDR3 length equals 16 residues. Deletions cut 6 bases from V and 0 bases from J, with 17 bases between. CDR3 sequence reads: CASRKIPGQTNYGYTF. The CDR3 DNA reads TGTGCCAGCAGAAAAATCCCGGGACAAACTAACTATGGCTACACCTTC.

The genes are TRBV11-2 and TRBJ2-3; D may be TRBD1 (5 bases). Between the trimmed V and J ends, which lost 0 bases and 0 bases, there was a span of 10 bases. The CDR3 has 16 residues. Per germline, CDR1 SGHAT and CDR2 FQNNGV. The CDR3 reads CASSLERGLSTDTQYF. The CDR3 coding sequence is TGTGCCAGCAGCTTAGAAAGGGGTCTCAGCACAGATACGCAGTATTTT.

The chain uses TRBV5-1 and TRBJ1-2; the match to TRBD1 covers 9 bases. V lost 0 bases, J lost 10 bases, and 4 bases stayed unmatched. Germline V gene data show CDR1 as SGHRS and CDR2 as YFSETQ. The CDR3 is made up of 13 amino acids. This chain's CDR3 is CASSLARDRAYTF. In DNA, the CDR3 is TGCGCCAGCAGCTTGGCCAGGGACAGGGCCTACACCTTC.

V and J are TRBV19 and TRBJ2-5, with 10 bases identical to TRBD2. This CDR3 spans 15 amino acids. The V and J ends lost 7 bases and 5 bases, in that order; junction bases with no gene match: 10. Germline V gene lookup returns CDR1 LNHDA and CDR2 SQIVND (reference sequence). CDR3 nucleotide sequence: TGTGCCAGTAAGGCGGCTAGCGGGAGCGTTGAGACCCAGTACTTC. Its translation is CASKAASGSVETQYF.

The chain combines TRBV10-3 with TRBJ2-7; D is possibly TRBD1 (7 bases). Between the trimmed V and J ends, which lost 2 bases and 7 bases, there was a span of 12 bases. CDR1 is ENHRY and CDR2 is SYGVKD in the germline V gene. This CDR3 is 13 amino acids long. The CDR3 nucleotides are TGTGCCATCAGTGAGAAGGGGGCGGGGGAGCAGTACTTC. It encodes CAISEKGAGEQYF.

The chain employs TRBV5-1 and TRBJ2-3; 13 nucleotides line up with TRBD2. Unmatched junction bases numbered 12, after V lost 4 bases and J lost 7 bases. This CDR3 has 17 residues. Per germline, CDR1 SGHRS and CDR2 YFSETQ. In DNA, the CDR3 is TGCGCCAGCAGCCCTGGACTAGCGGGAGTGACGAGAAATACGCAGTATTTT. Translated: CASSPGLAGVTRNTQYF.

The chain is built from TRBV6-5 and TRBJ1-6; TRBD1 matches at 7 bases. The CDR3 spans 15 residues. Germline trimming cut 6 bases from V and 6 bases from J; bases unmatched to any gene: 8. Germline assignment: CDR1 MNHEY and CDR2 SVGAGI. The CDR3 is CASSGQAMGNSPLHF. The CDR3 DNA reads as TGTGCCAGCAGCGGACAGGCCATGGGTAATTCACCCCTCCACTTT.

This clone was seen a few times. DNA of the CDR3: TGTGCCAGCAGTTTTAGCAGGGGGCAAGGTACGCAGTATTTT. Protein sequence: CASSFSRGQGTQYF. V gene TRBV27 combines with J gene TRBJ2-3; 8 nucleotides agree with TRBD1. Losses at the gene ends were 3 bases for V and 8 bases for J; bases not matched to a gene: 7. The CDR3 is made up of 14 amino acids. Germline values: CDR1 MNHEY, CDR2 SMNVEV (reference sequence).

The chain carries TRBV5-1 and TRBJ2-2, with D unresolved. The CDR3 extends over 16 amino acids. Germline lookup yields CDR1 SGHRS and CDR2 YFSETQ. V lost 1 base and J 0 bases, leaving 10 bases between the germline ends. The CDR3 region is CASSLSGQANTGELFF. The CDR3 bases are TGCGCCAGCAGCTTGTCAGGCCAGGCGAACACCGGGGAGCTGTTTTTT.

This chain uses TRBV7-9 with TRBJ2-7, with TRBD1 identical over 8 bases. Germline V gene lookup returns CDR1 SEHNR and CDR2 FQNEAQ (reference sequence). This CDR3 spans 15 amino acids. The junction had 10 bases not matched to a gene; V was cut back by 4 bases and J by 5 bases. The CDR3 reads CASSSVSPGGNEQYF. Written as DNA, the CDR3 is TGTGCCAGCAGCTCCGTGTCACCAGGGGGCAACGAGCAGTACTTC.

The V call is TRBV9, the J call TRBJ2-3, with D maybe TRBD1 (6 bases). The CDR3 is 12 residues long. Germline values: CDR1 SGDLS, CDR2 YYNGEE. Trimming removed 6 bases from V and 4 bases from J, with 9 bases in between. CDR3 protein: CASNEGADTQYF. CDR3 DNA: TGTGCCAGCAATGAGGGGGCAGATACGCAGTATTTT.

This clone was recorded once. The V and J genes are TRBV27 and TRBJ1-2; D may be TRBD1 (6 bases). V gave up 4 bases and J gave up 7 bases, with 13 bases separating them. The CDR3 runs to 13 residues. Germline V lookup: CDR1 MNHEY, CDR2 SMNVEV (reference sequence). In DNA form, the CDR3 reads TGTGCCAGCAGTTCCACAGGGCGGCCTGGCTACACCTTC. As protein: CASSSTGRPGYTF.

This clone showed up just a few times. The rearrangement links TRBV7-2 to TRBJ2-7; tentative D call: TRBD2 (7 bases). The CDR3 loop spans 13 amino acids. V was shortened by 8 bases and J by 6 bases, with 17 bases between the two germline ends. The germline V gene encodes CDR1 SGHTA and CDR2 FQGNSA. This CDR3 is CASGGGGFSEQYF. CDR3 DNA: TGTGCCAGCGGAGGGGGGGGCTTCTCCGAGCAGTACTTC.

The V call is TRBV29-1, the J call TRBJ1-4; TRBD1 aligns across 7 bases. J gave up 7 bases and V 7 bases, and 9 bases lay outside the gene matches. Germline V gives CDR1 SQVTM, CDR2 ANQGSEA. The CDR3 spans 13 residues. The CDR3 sequence is CSAKGGWGEKLFF. DNA of the CDR3: TGCAGCGCGAAAGGGGGCTGGGGTGAAAAACTGTTTTTT.

CDR3 protein: CASSQDSNPGELFF. In nucleotides, the CDR3 is TGCGCCAGCAGCCAAGACTCTAACCCCGGGGAGCTGTTTTTT. The genes are TRBV4-1 and TRBJ1-3; D is uncertain. The J call may be in error: the DNA end matches TRBJ2-2 better. The germline V gene encodes CDR1 MGHRA and CDR2 YSYEKL. The CDR3 sequence is 14 residues long.

J is TRBJ2-7 and V is TRBV7-8; TRBD2 might be the D (5 bases). This CDR3 contains 16 residues. The germline CDR1 and CDR2 sequences are SGHVS and FQNEAQ. The ends were cut back, 1 base at V and 5 bases at J, with 18 bases in the middle. CDR3 sequence reads: CASSLDWTEDANEQYF. As DNA, the CDR3 is TGTGCCAGCAGCTTAGACTGGACGGAGGACGCGAACGAGCAGTACTTC.

This chain uses TRBV7-8 with TRBJ2-7; TRBD2 is a possible D gene (6 bases). This CDR3 is 15 amino acids long. With 5 bases removed from V and 1 base from J, the gap between germline ends came to 15 bases. The V gene's germline CDR1 is SGHVS and CDR2 FQNEAQ. For the CDR3, the DNA is TGTGCCAGCAGCCCCCTTTTCGGGAGTTCCTACGAGCAGTACTTC. Translating gives CASSPLFGSSYEQYF.